This TCR beta chain was profiled in a study of T cells in tuberculosis. In the study overall: The T cells targeted glucose monomycolate, a mycobacterial lipid, via CD1B.

V gave up 3 bases and J gave up 6 bases, with 14 bases separating them. The CDR3 runs 14 residues. The germline V gene has CDR1 SGHRS and CDR2 YFSETQ. The study's findings and limits: Smaller distances to GMM-specific TCRs suggested their expansion in active tuberculosis. Smaller alpha distances in active tuberculosis partly reflected shorter CDR3-alpha lengths. Cases with active tuberculosis were adults, while controls were adolescents.

This clone occurred once. Its specificity is not known. Using immunoSEQ multiplex PCR, the repertoire was profiled, and TCRdb retains in-frame clones only, with some absent. The table has about 22,000 clones, 95% to 98% seen once. The TCR comes from a donor between 10 and 35 years old with latent tuberculosis or without tuberculosis infection. The V and J genes are TRBV5-1 and TRBJ2-3; maybe TRBD2 (5 bases). The sample taken for sequencing was PBMCs. This chain's CDR3 is CASSWETRADTQYF. For the CDR3, the DNA is TGCGCCAGCAGCTGGGAGACTCGCGCGGATACGCAGTATTTT.